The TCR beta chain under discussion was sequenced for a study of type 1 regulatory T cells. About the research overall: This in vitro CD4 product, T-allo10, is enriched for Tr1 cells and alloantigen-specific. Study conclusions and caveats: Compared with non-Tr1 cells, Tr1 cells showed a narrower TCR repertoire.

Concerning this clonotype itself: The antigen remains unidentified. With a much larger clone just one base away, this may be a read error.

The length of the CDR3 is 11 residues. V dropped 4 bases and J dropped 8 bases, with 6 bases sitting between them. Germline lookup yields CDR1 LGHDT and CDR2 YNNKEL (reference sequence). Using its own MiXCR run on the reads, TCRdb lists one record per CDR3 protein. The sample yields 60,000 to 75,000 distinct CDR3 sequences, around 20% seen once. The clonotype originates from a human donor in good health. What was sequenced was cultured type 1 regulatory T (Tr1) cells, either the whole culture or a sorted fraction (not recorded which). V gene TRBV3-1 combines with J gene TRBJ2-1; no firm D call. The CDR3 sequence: CASSRSDEQFF. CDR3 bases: TGTGCCAGCAGCCGGTCGGATGAGCAGTTCTTC.